The 8 T cell receptor beta chains in this list originate from one sample, sequenced in a study of blood T cell repertoires in COVID-19. The repertoire was sequenced with immunoSEQ multiplex PCR; TCRdb's copy has only in-frame clones and lacks some. This table holds hundreds of thousands of clones, approximately 90% found once. The material sequenced was PBMCs or T cells enriched from blood (not recorded which). The receptors stem from a woman aged 55 to 70 in a cohort exposed to, infected with or recovered from COVID-19 (not recorded which).

The V gene is TRBV11-2, the J gene TRBJ1-6, with D perhaps TRBD1 (6 bases). Germline V gene sequence: CDR1 SGHAT, CDR2 FQNNGV. The CDR3 is 15 residues long. V dropped 3 bases and J dropped 9 bases, with 15 bases sitting between them. CDR3 DNA: TGTGCCAGCAGCTTCTCCGACAGGACCCCTTCACCCCTCCACTTT. This translates into CASSFSDRTPSPLHF.

Only one count was recorded for this clone. This sequence joins TRBV14 and TRBJ2-7; 15 nucleotides line up with TRBD2. The V gene's germline CDR1 is SGHDN and CDR2 FVKESK. The trim removed 2 bases at V and 2 bases at J, leaving 4 bases unmatched. The CDR3 totals 17 residues. CDR3 DNA: TGTGCCAGCAGCCAACCCGGGACTAGCGGGAGGACCTACGAGCAGTACTTC. Its protein product is CASSQPGTSGRTYEQYF.

This chain joins TRBV19 and TRBJ1-4; D gene unclear. The length of the CDR3 is 13 residues. The V gene lost 6 bases and the J gene lost 8 bases, with 13 bases spanning the gap. In germline, CDR1 is LNHDA, CDR2 SQIVND (reference sequence). CDR3 residues: CASSRGLLEKLFF. Written as DNA, the CDR3 is TGTGCCAGTAGCCGAGGGCTTCTCGAAAAACTGTTTTTT.

The V and J genes are TRBV28 and TRBJ1-6; 7 positions agree with TRBD1. The V segment lost 10 bases and the J segment 8 bases; nucleotides outside the gene matches: 11. The CDR3 sequence is 14 residues long. The germline V gene encodes CDR1 MDHEN and CDR2 SYDVKM. CDR3 in amino acids: CATLPRQGYSPLHF. DNA of the CDR3: TGTGCCACCCTCCCTAGACAGGGTTATTCACCCCTCCACTTT. The whole variable domain, filled in from reference TRBV28 and TRBJ1-6, reads DVKVTQSSRYLVKRTGEKVFLECVQDMDHENMFWYRQDPGLGLRLIYFSYDVKMKEKGDIPEGYSVSREKKERFSLILESASTNQTSMYLCATLPRQGYSPLHFGNGTRLTVT.

This clone was seen only a few times. This chain uses TRBV5-1 with TRBJ2-1; no firm D call. Trimming pared 3 bases from V and 4 bases from J, leaving 14 bases between. This CDR3 is built from 15 residues. Germline V gives CDR1 SGHRS, CDR2 YFSETQ. The CDR3 here is CASSSAPSVYNEQFF. The CDR3 DNA reads as TGCGCCAGCAGCTCCGCGCCCTCGGTTTACAATGAGCAGTTCTTC.

The chain is built from TRBV28 and TRBJ1-4; 9 bases line up with TRBD1. Unmatched junction bases numbered 5, after V lost 5 bases and J lost 7 bases. The CDR3 is made up of 14 amino acids. CDR1 and CDR2 from the germline V gene are MDHEN and SYDVKM. The CDR3 here is CASSVQGAGEKLFF. DNA for the CDR3: TGTGCCAGCAGTGTACAGGGGGCCGGTGAAAAACTGTTTTTT. Drawing the rest from reference TRBV28 and TRBJ1-4, the complete variable domain is DVKVTQSSRYLVKRTGEKVFLECVQDMDHENMFWYRQDPGLGLRLIYFSYDVKMKEKGDIPEGYSVSREKKERFSLILESASTNQTSMYLCASSVQGAGEKLFFGSGTQLSVL.

V is TRBV7-9 and J is TRBJ2-5, with 7 bases matching TRBD2. The CDR3 is 13 amino acids. Germline V gene data show CDR1 as SEHNR and CDR2 as FQNEAQ (reference sequence). Unmatched junction bases numbered 6, after V lost 6 bases and J lost 5 bases. DNA for the CDR3: TGTGCCAGCAGGACGGGGGGTTTGGAGACCCAGTACTTC. Encoded protein: CASRTGGLETQYF.

This chain joins TRBV28 and TRBJ1-2; D might be TRBD1 (5 bases). Per the germline V gene, CDR1 is MDHEN and CDR2 is SYDVKM. V was pared by 3 bases and J by 2 bases, with 19 bases between. CDR3 length: 17 residues. The CDR3 coding sequence is TGTGCCAGCAGTTTTTCGGGGGGACGGACGCTCAACTATGGCTACACCTTC. Amino acids: CASSFSGGRTLNYGYTF.